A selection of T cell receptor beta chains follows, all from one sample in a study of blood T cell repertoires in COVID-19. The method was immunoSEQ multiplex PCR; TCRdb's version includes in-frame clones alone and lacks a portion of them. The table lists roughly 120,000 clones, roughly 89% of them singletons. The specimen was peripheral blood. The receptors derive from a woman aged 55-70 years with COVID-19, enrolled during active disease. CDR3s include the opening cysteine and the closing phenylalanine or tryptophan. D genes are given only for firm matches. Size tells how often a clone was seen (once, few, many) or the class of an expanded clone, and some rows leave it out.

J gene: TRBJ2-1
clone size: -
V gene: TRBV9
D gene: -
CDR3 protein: CASSVEDSSYNEQFF
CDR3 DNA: TGTGCCAGCAGCGTAGAGGACAGCTCCTACAATGAGCAGTTCTTC

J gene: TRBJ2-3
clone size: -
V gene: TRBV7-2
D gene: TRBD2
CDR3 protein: CASSLVASGGATDTQYF
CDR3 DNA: TGTGCCAGCAGCTTAGTGGCTAGCGGGGGGGCCACAGATACGCAGTATTTT

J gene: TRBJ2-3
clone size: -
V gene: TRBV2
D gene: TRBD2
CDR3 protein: CASSSGGPPTDTQYF
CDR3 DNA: TGTGCCAGCAGTAGCGGGGGGCCCCCTACAGATACGCAGTATTTT

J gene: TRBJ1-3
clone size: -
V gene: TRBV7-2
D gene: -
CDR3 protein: CASSLSAQGGTGNTIYF
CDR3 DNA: TGTGCCAGCAGCTTATCCGCCCAGGGAGGGACTGGAAACACCATATATTTT

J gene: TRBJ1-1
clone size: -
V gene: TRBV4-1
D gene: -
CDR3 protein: CASSQPEAVWTEAFF
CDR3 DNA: TGCGCCAGCAGCCAACCAGAGGCGGTTTGGACTGAAGCTTTCTTT

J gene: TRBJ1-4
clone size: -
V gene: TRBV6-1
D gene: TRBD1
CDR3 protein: CASSEVSGGIGRLFF
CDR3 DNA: TGTGCCAGCAGTGAAGTATCAGGGGGAATTGGTAGACTGTTTTTT

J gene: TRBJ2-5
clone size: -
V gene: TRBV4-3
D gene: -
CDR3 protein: CASSQGVRGRGTQYF
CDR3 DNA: TGCGCCAGCAGCCAAGGGGTCAGGGGTCGGGGGACCCAGTACTTC

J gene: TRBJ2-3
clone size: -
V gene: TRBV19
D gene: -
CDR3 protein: CASNEGTDTQYF
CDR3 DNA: TGTGCCAGTAACGAGGGCACAGATACGCAGTATTTT

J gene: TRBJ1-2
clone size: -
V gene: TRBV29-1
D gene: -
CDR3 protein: CSVVSGAWYGYTF
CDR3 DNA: TGCAGCGTTGTTTCAGGGGCCTGGTATGGCTACACCTTC

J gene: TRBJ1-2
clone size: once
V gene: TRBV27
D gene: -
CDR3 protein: CASSRGRSYGYTF
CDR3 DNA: TGTGCCAGCTCTAGGGGCAGGAGCTATGGCTACACCTTC

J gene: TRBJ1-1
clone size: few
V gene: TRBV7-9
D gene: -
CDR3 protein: CASSLNSPNTEAFF
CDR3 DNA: TGTGCCAGCAGCTTAAACAGTCCAAACACTGAAGCTTTCTTT

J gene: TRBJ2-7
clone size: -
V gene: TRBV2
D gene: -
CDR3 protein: CASNLDEQYF
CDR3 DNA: TGTGCCAGCAACTTGGACGAGCAGTACTTC

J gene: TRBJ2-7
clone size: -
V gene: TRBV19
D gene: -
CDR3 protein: CASKEQASSYEQYF
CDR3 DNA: TGTGCCAGTAAAGAACAGGCGAGCTCCTACGAGCAGTACTTC

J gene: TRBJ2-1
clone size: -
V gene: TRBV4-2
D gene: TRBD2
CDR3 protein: CASSQEGIAGGLNEQFF
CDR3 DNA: TGTGCCAGCAGCCAAGAGGGGATAGCGGGGGGGCTCAATGAGCAGTTCTTC

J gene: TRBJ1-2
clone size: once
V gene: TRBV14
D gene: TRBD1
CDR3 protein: CASSPSRTGPSRYTF
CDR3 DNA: TGTGCCAGCAGCCCATCAAGGACAGGGCCTTCCCGCTACACCTTC

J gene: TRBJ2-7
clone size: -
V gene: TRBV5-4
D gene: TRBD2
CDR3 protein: CASRTGTSDTYEQYF
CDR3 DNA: TGTGCCAGCAGAACCGGGACTAGCGATACCTACGAGCAGTACTTC

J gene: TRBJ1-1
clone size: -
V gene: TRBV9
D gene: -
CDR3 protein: CASSVAGRNTEAFF
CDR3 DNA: TGTGCCAGCAGCGTAGCGGGTCGTAACACTGAAGCTTTCTTT

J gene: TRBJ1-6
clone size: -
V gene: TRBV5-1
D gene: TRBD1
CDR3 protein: CASSMDRANSPLHF
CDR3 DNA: TGCGCCAGCAGCATGGACAGGGCCAATTCACCCCTCCACTTT

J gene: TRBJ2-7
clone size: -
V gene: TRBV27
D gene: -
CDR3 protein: CASRPSGDYEQYF
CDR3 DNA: TGTGCCAGCAGACCTTCGGGGGATTACGAGCAGTACTTC

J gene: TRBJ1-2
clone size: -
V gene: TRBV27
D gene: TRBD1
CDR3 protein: CASRPGQPYGYTF
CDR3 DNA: TGTGCCAGCAGACCGGGACAGCCCTATGGCTACACCTTC

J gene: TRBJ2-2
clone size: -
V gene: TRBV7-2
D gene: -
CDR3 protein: CASSFEGGPSGELFF
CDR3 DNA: TGTGCCAGCAGCTTTGAAGGGGGTCCCTCCGGGGAGCTGTTTTTT

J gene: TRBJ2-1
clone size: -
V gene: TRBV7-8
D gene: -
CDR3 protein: CASGGGRGNEQFF
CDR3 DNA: TGTGCCAGCGGCGGGGGCAGGGGCAATGAGCAGTTCTTC

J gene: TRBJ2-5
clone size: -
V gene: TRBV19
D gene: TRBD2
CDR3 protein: CASSARLAGERSQETQYF
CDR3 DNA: TGTGCCAGTAGTGCTAGACTAGCGGGGGAGCGGAGCCAAGAGACCCAGTACTTC

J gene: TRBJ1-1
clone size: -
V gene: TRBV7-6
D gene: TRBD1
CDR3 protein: CASSLALRQGGTEAFF
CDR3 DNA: TGTGCCAGCAGCTTAGCGCTGAGACAGGGGGGCACTGAAGCTTTCTTT

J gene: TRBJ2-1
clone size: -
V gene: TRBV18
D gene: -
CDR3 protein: CASSPAVSSYNEQFF
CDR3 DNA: TGTGCCAGCTCACCGGCAGTCAGCTCCTACAATGAGCAGTTCTTC

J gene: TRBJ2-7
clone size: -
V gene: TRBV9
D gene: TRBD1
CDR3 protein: CASSARQGATGEQYF
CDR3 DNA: TGTGCCAGCAGCGCCCGACAGGGGGCAACGGGAGAGCAGTACTTC

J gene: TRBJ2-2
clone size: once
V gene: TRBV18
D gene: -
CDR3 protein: CASSPRGTNTGELFF
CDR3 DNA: TGTGCCAGCTCACCGCGAGGGACGAACACCGGGGAGCTGTTTTTT

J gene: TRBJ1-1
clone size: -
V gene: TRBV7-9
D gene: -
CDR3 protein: CASSLHLRDDTEAFF
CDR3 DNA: TGTGCCAGCAGCCTTCATCTCAGGGATGACACTGAAGCTTTCTTT

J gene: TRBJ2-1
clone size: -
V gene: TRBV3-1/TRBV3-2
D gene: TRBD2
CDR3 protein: CASSQYASRGGRINEQFF
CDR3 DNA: TGTGCCAGCAGCCAATATGCATCCCGGGGGGGCCGAATCAATGAGCAGTTCTTC

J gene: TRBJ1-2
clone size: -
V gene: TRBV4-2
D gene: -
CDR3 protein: CASSQGQGPNYGYTF
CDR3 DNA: TGTGCCAGCAGCCAAGGTCAGGGGCCCAACTATGGCTACACCTTC

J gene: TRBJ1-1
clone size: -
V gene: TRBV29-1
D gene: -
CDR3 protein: CSVEVRPGGTEAFF
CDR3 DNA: TGCAGCGTTGAAGTAAGGCCCGGGGGCACTGAAGCTTTCTTT

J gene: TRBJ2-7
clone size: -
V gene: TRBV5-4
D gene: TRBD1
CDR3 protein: CASSTNRDRSYEQYF
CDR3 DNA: TGTGCCAGCAGCACAAACCGGGACAGGTCCTACGAGCAGTACTTC

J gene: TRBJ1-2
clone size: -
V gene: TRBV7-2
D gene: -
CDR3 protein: CASRGGIQVYGYTF
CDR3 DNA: TGTGCCAGCAGAGGAGGCATTCAAGTCTATGGCTACACCTTC

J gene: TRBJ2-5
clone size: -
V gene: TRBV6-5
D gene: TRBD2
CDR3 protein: CASSPRGPGGETQYF
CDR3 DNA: TGTGCCAGCAGTCCTAGGGGACCGGGGGGGGAGACCCAGTACTTC

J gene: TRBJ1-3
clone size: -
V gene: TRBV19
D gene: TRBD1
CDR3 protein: CASRPDRVSGNTIYF
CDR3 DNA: TGTGCCAGTAGGCCCGACAGGGTCTCTGGAAACACCATATATTTT

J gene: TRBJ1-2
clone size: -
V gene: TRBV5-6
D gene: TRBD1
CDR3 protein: CASIRQGAILGGYTF
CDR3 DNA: TGTGCCAGCATCCGACAGGGGGCGATTTTGGGTGGCTACACCTTC

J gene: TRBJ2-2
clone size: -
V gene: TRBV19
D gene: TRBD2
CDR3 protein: CASTYRGVDTGELFF
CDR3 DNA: TGTGCCAGTACCTATCGGGGGGTTGACACCGGGGAGCTGTTTTTT

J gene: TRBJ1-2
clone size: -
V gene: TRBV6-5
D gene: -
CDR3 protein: CASRQGRGYTF
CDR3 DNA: TGTGCCAGCAGACAGGGTAGGGGCTACACCTTC

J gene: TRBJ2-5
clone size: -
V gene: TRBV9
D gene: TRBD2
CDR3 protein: CASSVGSGGTQETQYF
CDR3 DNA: TGTGCCAGCAGCGTAGGTAGCGGGGGGACCCAAGAGACCCAGTACTTC

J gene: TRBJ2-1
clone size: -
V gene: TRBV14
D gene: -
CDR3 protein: CASSQGRAPYNEQFF
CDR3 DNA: TGTGCCAGCAGCCAAGGCAGGGCCCCCTACAATGAGCAGTTCTTC

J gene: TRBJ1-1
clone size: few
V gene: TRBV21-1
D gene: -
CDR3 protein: CASSKGPVQGENTEAFF
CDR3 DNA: TGTGCCAGCAGCAAAGGACCCGTTCAAGGGGAGAACACTGAAGCTTTCTTT

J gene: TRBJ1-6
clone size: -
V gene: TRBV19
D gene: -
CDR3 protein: CASSIQRGANSPLHF
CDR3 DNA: TGTGCCAGTAGTATACAGCGAGGTGCTAATTCACCCCTCCACTTT

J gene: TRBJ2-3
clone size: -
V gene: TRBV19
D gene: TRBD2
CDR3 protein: CASKGAGHPGRGTQYF
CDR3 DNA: TGTGCCAGTAAGGGAGCGGGGCACCCCGGCAGAGGTACGCAGTATTTT

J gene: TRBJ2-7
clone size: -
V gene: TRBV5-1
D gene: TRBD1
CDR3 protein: CASSPQGGTGGTWAYEQYF
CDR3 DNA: TGCGCCAGCAGCCCCCAAGGCGGGACAGGGGGCACGTGGGCCTACGAGCAGTACTTC

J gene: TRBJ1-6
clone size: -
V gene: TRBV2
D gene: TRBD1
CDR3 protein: CASRQGLGSPLHF
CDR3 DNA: TGTGCCAGCCGACAGGGGTTAGGATCACCCCTCCACTTT

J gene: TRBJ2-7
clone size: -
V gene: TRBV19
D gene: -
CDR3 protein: CASSIAGRSSYEQYF
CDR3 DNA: TGTGCCAGTAGTATAGCGGGAAGGAGCTCCTACGAGCAGTACTTC

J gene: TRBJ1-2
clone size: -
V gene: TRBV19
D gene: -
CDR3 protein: CASSISRGQTYGYTF
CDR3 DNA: TGTGCCAGTAGTATTTCCCGAGGACAAACCTATGGCTACACCTTC